There are a few counts of the clone carrying this T cell receptor beta chain. The target antigen is unknown. The PCR was carried out with 60 Vbeta primers and 13 Jbeta primers. Using immunoSEQ multiplex PCR, the repertoire was profiled, and TCRdb retains in-frame clones only, with some absent. The sample includes around 97,000 clones, approximately 73% of them seen just once. This specimen comes from a study of cytomegalovirus exposure and HLA in healthy donors. Study outcomes and limitations: Through in vitro validation, a few CMV-associated chains were shown to be specific for CMV antigens. Evidence from a later analysis indicated that most CMV-associated TCR beta chains looked HLA-restricted.

This CDR3 has 15 amino acids. Germline V gene data show CDR1 as MNHEY and CDR2 as SVGAGI. Between the trimmed V and J ends, which lost 0 bases and 6 bases, there was a span of 14 bases. V and J are TRBV6-5 and TRBJ1-2, with a tentative D call TRBD1 (6 bases). The source material was PBMCs. The sequence was obtained from a middle-aged man in good health and CMV-seronegative. For the CDR3, the DNA is TGTGCCAGCAGTTACTCGTGGGGGGCGGGGGATGGCTACACCTTC. This translates into CASSYSWGAGDGYTF.